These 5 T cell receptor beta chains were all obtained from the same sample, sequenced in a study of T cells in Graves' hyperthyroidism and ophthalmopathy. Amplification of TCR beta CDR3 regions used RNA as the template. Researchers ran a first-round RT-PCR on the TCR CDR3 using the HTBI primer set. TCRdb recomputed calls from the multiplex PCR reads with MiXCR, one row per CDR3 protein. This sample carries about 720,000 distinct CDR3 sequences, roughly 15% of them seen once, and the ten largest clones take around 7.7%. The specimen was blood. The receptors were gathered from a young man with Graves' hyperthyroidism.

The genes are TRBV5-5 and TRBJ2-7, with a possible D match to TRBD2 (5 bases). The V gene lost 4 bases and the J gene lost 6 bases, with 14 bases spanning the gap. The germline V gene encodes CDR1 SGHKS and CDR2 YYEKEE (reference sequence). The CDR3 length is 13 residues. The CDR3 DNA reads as TGTGCCAGCAGCCCCACTCTCGCGGGCGAGCAGTACTTC. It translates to CASSPTLAGEQYF.

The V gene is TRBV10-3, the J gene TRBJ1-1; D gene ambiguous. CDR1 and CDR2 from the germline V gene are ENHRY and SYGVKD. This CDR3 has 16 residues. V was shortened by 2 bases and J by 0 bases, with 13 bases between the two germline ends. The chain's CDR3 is CAISERKQQLNTEAFF. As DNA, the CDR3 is TGTGCCATCAGTGAGCGGAAACAGCAATTGAACACTGAAGCTTTCTTT.

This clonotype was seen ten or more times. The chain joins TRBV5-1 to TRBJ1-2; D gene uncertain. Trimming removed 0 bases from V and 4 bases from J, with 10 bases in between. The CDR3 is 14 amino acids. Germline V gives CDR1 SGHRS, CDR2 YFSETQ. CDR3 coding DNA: TGCGCCAGCAGCTTGGTACCAGGAGTCTATGGCTACACCTTC. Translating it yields CASSLVPGVYGYTF.

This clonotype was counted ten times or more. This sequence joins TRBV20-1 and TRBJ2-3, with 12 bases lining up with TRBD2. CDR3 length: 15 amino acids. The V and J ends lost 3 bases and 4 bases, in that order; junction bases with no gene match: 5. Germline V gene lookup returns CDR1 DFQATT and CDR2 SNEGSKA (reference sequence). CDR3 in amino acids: CSASRTSGIADTQYF. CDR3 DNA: TGCAGTGCTAGTCGGACTAGCGGGATCGCAGATACGCAGTATTTT.

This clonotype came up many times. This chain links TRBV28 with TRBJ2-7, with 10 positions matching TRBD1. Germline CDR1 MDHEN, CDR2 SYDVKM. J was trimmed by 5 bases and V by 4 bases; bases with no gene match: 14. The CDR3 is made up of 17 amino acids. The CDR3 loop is CASSSPPKGQGINEQYF. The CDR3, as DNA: TGTGCCAGCAGTTCGCCGCCGAAGGGACAGGGGATCAACGAGCAGTACTTC.